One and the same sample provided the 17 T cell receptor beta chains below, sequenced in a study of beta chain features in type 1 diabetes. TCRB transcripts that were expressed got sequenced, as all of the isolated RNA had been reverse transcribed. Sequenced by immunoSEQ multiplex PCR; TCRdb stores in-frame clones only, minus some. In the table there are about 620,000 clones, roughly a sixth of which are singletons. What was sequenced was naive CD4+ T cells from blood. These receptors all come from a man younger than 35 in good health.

As DNA, the CDR3 is TGTGCCAGCCGACAGGGGACCGGAAACACCATATATTTT. Protein sequence: CASRQGTGNTIYF. J is TRBJ1-3 and V is TRBV6-5; 8 bases match TRBD1. V trimming: 8 bases; J trimming: 4 bases; junction bases outside the gene matches: 4. CDR1 and CDR2 (germline): MNHEY, SVGAGI. This CDR3 spans 13 amino acids.

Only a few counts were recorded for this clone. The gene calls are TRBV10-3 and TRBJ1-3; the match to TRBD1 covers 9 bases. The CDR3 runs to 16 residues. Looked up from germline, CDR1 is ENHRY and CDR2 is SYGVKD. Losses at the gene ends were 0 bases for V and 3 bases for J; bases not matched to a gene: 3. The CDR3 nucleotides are TGTGCCATCAGTGAGTCGACAGGGGGAGGTGGAAACACCATATATTTT. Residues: CAISESTGGGGNTIYF.

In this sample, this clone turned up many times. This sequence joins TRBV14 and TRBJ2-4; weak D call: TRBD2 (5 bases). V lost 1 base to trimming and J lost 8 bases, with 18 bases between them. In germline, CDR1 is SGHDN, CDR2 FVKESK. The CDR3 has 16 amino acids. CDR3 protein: CASSQALSGWSDIQYF. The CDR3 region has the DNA TGTGCCAGCAGCCAAGCCTTGTCGGGGTGGAGCGACATTCAGTACTTC. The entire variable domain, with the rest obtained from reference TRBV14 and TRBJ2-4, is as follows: EAGVTQFPSHSVIEKGQTVTLRCDPISGHDNLYWYRRVMGKEIKFLLHFVKESKQDESGMPNNRFLAERTGGTYSTLKVQPAELEDSGVYFCASSQALSGWSDIQYFGAGTRLSVL.

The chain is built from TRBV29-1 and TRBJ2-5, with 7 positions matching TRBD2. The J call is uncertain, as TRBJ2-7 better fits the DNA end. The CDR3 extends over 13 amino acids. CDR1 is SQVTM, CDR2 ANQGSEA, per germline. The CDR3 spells CSMREGPSYEQYF. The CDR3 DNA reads TGCAGCATGAGGGAGGGACCCTCCTACGAGCAGTACTTC.

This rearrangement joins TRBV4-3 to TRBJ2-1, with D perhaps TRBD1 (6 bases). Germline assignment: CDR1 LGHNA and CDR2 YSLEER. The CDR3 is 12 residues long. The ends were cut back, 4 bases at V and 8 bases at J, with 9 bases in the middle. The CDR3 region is CASSPQGHEQFF. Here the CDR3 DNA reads TGCGCCAGCAGCCCACAGGGCCATGAGCAGTTCTTC.

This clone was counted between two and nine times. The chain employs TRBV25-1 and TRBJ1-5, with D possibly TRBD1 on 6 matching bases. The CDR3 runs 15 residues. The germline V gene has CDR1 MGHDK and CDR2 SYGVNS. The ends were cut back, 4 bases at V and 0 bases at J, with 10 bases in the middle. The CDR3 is CASSGGGASNQPQHF. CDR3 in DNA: TGTGCCAGCAGTGGAGGGGGGGCTAGCAATCAGCCCCAGCATTTT.

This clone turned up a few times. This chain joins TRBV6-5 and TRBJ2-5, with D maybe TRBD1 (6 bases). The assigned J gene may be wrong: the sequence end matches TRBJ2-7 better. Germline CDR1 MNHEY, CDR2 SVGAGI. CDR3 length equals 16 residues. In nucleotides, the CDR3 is TGTGCCAGCAGTTACTCCCAGGACAGAGGCTCCTACGAGCAGTACTTC. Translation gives CASSYSQDRGSYEQYF.

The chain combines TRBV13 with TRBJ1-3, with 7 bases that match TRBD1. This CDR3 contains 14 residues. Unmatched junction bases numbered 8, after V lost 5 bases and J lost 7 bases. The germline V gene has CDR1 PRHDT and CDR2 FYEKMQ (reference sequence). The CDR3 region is CASSLGTVTNTIYF. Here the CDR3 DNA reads TGTGCCAGCAGCCTCGGGACAGTAACGAACACCATATATTTT.

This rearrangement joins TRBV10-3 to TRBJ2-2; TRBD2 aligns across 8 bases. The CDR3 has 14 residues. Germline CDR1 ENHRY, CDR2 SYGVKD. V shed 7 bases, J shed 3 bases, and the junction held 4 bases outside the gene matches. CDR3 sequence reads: CAIMGTRDTGELFF. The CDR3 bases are TGTGCCATCATGGGGACTAGAGACACCGGGGAGCTGTTTTTT.

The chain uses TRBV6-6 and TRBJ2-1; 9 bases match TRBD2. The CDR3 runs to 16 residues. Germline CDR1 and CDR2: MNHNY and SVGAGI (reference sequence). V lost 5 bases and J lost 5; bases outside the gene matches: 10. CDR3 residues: CASSTSGLAANNEQFF. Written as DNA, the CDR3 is TGTGCCAGCAGTACCTCGGGACTAGCCGCCAACAATGAGCAGTTCTTC.

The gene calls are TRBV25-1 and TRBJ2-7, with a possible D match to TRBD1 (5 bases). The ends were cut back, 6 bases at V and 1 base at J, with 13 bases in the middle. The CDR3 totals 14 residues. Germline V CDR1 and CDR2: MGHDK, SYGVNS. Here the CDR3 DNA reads TGTGCCAGCAGGGAAACAGGTGTTTCCTACGAGCAGTACTTC. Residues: CASRETGVSYEQYF.

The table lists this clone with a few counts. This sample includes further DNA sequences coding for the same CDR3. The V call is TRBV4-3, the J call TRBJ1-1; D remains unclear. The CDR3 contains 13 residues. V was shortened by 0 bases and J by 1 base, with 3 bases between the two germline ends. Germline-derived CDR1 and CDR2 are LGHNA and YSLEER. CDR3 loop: CASSQDENTEAFF. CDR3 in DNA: TGCGCCAGCAGCCAAGACGAGAACACTGAAGCTTTCTTT.

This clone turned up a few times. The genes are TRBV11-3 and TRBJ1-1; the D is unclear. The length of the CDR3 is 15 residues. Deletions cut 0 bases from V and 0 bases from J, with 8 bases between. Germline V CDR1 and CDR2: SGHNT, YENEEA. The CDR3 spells CASSLDGKMNTEAFF. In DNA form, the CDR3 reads TGTGCCAGCAGCTTAGATGGGAAAATGAACACTGAAGCTTTCTTT. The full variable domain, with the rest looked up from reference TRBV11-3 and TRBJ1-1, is EAGVVQSPRYKIIEKKQPVAFWCNPISGHNTLYWYLQNLGQGPELLIRYENEEAVDDSQLPKDRFSAERLKGVDSTLKIQPAELGDSAVYLCASSLDGKMNTEAFFGQGTRLTVV.

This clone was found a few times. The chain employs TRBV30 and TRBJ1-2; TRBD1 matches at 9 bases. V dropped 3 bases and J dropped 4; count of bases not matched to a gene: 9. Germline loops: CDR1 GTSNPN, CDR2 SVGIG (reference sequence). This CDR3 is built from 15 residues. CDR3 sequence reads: CAWSSPGQGAYGYTF. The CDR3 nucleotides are TGTGCCTGGAGCTCCCCGGGACAGGGTGCCTATGGCTACACCTTC.

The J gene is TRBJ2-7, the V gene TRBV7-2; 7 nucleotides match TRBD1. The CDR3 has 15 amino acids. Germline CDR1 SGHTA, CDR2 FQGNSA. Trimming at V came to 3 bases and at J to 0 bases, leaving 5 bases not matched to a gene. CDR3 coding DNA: TGTGCCAGCAGCTTTCTGGACAGGAGCTCCTACGAGCAGTACTTC. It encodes CASSFLDRSSYEQYF.

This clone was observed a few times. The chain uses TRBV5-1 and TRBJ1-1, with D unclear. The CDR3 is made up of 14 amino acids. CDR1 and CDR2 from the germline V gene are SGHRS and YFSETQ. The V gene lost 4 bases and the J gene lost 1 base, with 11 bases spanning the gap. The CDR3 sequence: CASSRTAGNTEAFF. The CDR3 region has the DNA TGCGCCAGCAGCCGGACTGCCGGGAACACTGAAGCTTTCTTT.

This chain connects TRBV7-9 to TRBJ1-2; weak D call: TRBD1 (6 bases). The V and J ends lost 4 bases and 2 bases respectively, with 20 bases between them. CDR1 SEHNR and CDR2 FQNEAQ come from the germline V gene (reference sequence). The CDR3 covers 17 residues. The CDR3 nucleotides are TGTGCCAGCAGCTCATACCCCCGTGGGGACAACAACTATGGCTACACCTTC. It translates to CASSSYPRGDNNYGYTF.